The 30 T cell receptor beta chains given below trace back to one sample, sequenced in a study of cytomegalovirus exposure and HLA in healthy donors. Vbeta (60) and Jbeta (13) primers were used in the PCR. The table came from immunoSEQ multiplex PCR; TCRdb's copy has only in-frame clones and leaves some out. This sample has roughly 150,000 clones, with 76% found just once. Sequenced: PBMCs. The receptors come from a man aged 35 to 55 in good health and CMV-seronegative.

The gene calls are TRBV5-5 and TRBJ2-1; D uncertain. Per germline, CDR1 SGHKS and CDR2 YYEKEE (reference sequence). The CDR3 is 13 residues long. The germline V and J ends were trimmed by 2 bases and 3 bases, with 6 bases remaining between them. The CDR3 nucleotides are TGTGCCAGCAGCTTTGGCAGCTACAATGAGCAGTTCTTC. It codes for CASSFGSYNEQFF.

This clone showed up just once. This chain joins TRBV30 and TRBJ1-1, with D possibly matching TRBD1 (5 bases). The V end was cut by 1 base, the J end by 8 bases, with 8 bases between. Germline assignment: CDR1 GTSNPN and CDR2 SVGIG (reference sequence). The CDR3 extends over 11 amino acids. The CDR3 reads CAWSAKGEAFF. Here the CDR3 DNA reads TGTGCCTGGAGTGCTAAGGGGGAAGCTTTCTTT. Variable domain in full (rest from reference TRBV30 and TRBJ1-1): SQTIHQWPATLVQPVGSPLSLECTVEGTSNPNLYWYRQAAGRGLQLLFYSVGIGQISSEVPQNLSASRPQDRQFILSSKKLLLSDSGFYLCAWSAKGEAFFGQGTRLTVV.

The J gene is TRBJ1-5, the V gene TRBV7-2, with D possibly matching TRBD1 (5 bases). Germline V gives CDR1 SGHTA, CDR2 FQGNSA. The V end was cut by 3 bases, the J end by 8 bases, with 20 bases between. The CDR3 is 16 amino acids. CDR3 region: CASSFMGLASGEPQHF. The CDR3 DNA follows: TGTGCCAGCAGCTTCATGGGGCTTGCCTCGGGGGAGCCCCAGCATTTT.

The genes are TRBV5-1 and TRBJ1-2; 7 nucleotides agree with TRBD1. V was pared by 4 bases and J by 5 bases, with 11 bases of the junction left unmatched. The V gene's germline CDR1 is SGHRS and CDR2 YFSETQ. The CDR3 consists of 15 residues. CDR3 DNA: TGCGCCAGCAGCCGAGCACAGGGGCAGGGATATGGCTACACCTTC. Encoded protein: CASSRAQGQGYGYTF.

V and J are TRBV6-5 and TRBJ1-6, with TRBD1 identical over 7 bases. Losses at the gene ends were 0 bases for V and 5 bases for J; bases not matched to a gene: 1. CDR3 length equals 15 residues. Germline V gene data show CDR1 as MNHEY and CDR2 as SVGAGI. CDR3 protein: CASSYSGTDNSPLHF. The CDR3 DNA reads TGTGCCAGCAGTTACTCAGGGACAGATAATTCACCCCTCCACTTT.

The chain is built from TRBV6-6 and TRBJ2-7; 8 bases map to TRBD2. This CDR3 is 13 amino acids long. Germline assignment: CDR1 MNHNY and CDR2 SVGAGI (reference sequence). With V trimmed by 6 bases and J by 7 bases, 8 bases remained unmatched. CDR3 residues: CASRPGGADEQYF. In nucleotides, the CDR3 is TGTGCCAGCAGGCCCGGGGGGGCCGATGAGCAGTACTTC.

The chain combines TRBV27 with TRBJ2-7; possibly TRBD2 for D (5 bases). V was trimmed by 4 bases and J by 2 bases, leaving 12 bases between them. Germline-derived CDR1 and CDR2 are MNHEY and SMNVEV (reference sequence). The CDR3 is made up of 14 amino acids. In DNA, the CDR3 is TGTGCCAGCAGTTGGGAGCGACAAGCCTACGAGCAGTACTTC. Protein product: CASSWERQAYEQYF.

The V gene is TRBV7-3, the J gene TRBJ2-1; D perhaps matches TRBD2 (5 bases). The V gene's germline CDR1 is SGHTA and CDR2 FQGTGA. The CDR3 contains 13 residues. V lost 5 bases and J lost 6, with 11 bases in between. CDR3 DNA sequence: TGTGCCAGCAGCCCGGTGGGGAGCAATGAGCAGTTCTTC. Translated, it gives CASSPVGSNEQFF.

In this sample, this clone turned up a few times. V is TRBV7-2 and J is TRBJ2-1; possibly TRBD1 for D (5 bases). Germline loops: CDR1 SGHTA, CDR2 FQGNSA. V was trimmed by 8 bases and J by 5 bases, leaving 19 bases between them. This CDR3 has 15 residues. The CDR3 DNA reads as TGTGCCAGCGGCAAAGGGGCCAGGGATAACAATGAGCAGTTCTTC. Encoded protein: CASGKGARDNNEQFF.

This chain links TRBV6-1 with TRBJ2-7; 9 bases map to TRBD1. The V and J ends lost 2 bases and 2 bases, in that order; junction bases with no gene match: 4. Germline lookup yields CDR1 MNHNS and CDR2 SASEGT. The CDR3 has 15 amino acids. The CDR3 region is CASSESGTGPYEQYF. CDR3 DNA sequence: TGTGCCAGCAGTGAATCCGGGACAGGGCCCTACGAGCAGTACTTC.

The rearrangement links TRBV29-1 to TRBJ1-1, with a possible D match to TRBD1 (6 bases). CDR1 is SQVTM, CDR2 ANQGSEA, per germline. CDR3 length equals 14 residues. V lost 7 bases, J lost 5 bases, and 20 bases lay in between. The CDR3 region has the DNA TGCAGCGGCCTCGGGGACATATATGAAACTGAAGCTTTCTTT. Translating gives CSGLGDIYETEAFF.

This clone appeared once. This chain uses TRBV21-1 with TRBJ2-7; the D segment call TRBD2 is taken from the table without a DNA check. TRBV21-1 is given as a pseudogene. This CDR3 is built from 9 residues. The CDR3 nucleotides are TGTGCCAGCCCTCACGAGCAGTACTTC. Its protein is CASPHEQYF.

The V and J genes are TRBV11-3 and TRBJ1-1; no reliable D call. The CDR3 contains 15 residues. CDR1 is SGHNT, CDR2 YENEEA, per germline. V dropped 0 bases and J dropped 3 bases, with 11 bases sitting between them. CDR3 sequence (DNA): TGTGCCAGCAGCTTAGATGGTCAGGCGCACACTGAAGCTTTCTTT. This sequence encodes CASSLDGQAHTEAFF.

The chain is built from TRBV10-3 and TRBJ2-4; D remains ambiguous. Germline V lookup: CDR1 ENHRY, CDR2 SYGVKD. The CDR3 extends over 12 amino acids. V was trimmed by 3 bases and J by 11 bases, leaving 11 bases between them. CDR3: CAISEQCCVQYF. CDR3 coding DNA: TGTGCCATCAGTGAACAGTGCTGCGTTCAGTACTTC.

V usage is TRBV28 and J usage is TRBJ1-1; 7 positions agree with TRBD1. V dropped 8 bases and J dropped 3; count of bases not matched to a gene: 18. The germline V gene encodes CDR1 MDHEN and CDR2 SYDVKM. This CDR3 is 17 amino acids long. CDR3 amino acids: CASGLPDRQVVDTEAFF. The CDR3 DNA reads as TGTGCCAGCGGGTTGCCGGACAGGCAGGTAGTGGACACTGAAGCTTTCTTT.

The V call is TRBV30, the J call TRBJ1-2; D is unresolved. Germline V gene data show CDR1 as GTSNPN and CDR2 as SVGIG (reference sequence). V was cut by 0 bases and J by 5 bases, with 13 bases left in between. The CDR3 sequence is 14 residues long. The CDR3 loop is CAWSVVSVQYGYTF. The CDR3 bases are TGTGCCTGGAGTGTAGTCTCTGTACAGTATGGCTACACCTTC.

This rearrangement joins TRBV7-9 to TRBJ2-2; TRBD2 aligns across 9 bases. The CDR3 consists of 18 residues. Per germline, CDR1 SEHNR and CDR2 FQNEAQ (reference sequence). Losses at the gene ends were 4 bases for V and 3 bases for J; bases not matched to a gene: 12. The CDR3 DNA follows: TGTGCCAGCAGCTCCGGGGTGGGGCTAGCGGGGTACACCGGGGAGCTGTTTTTT. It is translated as CASSSGVGLAGYTGELFF.

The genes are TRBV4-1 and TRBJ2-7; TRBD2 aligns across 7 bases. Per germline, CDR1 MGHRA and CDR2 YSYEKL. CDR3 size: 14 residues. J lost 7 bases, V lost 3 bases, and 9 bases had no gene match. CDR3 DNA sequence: TGCGCCAGCAGCCAGGGAGGGGCCCTCCAGGAGCAGTACTTC. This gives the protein CASSQGGALQEQYF.

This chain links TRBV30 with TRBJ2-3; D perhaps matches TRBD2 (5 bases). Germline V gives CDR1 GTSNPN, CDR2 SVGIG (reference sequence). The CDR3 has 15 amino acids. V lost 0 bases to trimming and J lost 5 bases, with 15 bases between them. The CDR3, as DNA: TGTGCCTGGAGTGTACTAGACGTAAGCGGAGATACGCAGTATTTT. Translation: CAWSVLDVSGDTQYF.

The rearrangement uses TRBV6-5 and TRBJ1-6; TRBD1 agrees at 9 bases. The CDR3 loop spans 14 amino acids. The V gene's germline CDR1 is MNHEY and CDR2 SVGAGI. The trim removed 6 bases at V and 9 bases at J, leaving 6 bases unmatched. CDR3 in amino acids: CASSHGTGFSPLHF. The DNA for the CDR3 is TGTGCCAGCAGCCACGGGACAGGGTTTTCACCCCTCCACTTT.

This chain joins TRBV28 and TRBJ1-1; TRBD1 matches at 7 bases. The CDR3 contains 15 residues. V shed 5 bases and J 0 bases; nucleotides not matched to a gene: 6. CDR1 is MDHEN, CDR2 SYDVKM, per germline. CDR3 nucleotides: TGTGCCAGCAGTGTCGGGACAGTCATGAACACTGAAGCTTTCTTT. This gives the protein CASSVGTVMNTEAFF.

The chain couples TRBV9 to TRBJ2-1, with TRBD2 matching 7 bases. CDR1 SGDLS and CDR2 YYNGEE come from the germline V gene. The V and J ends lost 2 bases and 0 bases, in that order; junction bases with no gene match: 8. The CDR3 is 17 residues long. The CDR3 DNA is TGTGCCAGCAGCGTCAGCGGGATGGGCCCCTCCTACAATGAGCAGTTCTTC. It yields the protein CASSVSGMGPSYNEQFF.

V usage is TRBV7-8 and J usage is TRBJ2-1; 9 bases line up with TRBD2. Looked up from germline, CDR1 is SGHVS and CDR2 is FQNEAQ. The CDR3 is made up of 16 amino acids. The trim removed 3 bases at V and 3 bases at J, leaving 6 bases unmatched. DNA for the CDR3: TGTGCCAGCAGCTTGGGCGGAGCGGGAGGCTACAATGAGCAGTTCTTC. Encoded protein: CASSLGGAGGYNEQFF.

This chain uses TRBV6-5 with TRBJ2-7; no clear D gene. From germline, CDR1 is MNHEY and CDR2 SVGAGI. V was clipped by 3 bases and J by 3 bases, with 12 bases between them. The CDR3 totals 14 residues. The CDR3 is CASSYRPGNYEQYF. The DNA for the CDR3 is TGTGCCAGCAGTTATCGCCCGGGTAACTACGAGCAGTACTTC.

The chain's CDR3 is CASRRPGQGTDTQYF. The CDR3 DNA sequence: TGTGCCAGCAGACGACCGGGACAGGGCACAGATACGCAGTATTTT. The rearrangement uses TRBV6-6 and TRBJ2-3, with TRBD1 matching 8 bases. The CDR3 is 15 amino acids. The ends lost 6 bases at V and 1 base at J; junction bases unmatched: 6. Germline CDR1 MNHNY, CDR2 SVGAGI (reference sequence).

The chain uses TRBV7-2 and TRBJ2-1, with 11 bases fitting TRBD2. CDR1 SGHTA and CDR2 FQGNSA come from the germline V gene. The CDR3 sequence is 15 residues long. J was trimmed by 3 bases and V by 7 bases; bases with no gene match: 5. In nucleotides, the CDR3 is TGTGCCAGCACCGGACTAGCGGGCCACTACAATGAGCAGTTCTTC. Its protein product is CASTGLAGHYNEQFF.

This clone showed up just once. The CDR3, as DNA: TGTGCCAGCAGTTTAAGTGGGCAGGGGGAGGAAAAACTGTTTTTT. Protein sequence: CASSLSGQGEEKLFF. The rearrangement uses TRBV28 and TRBJ1-4, with 7 positions matching TRBD1. CDR1 is MDHEN, CDR2 SYDVKM, per germline. J was trimmed by 8 bases and V by 2 bases; bases with no gene match: 8. CDR3 length: 15 amino acids.

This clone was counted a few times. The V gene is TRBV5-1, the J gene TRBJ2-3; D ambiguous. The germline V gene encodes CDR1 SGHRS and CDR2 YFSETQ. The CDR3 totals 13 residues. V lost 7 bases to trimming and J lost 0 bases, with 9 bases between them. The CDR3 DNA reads TGCGCCAGCGGCCTCGGGAGCACAGATACGCAGTATTTT. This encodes CASGLGSTDTQYF. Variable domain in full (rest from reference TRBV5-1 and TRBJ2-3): KAGVTQTPRYLIKTRGQQVTLSCSPISGHRSVSWYQQTPGQGLQFLFEYFSETQRNKGNFPGRFSGRQFSNSRSEMNVSTLELGDSALYLCASGLGSTDTQYFGPGTRLTVL.

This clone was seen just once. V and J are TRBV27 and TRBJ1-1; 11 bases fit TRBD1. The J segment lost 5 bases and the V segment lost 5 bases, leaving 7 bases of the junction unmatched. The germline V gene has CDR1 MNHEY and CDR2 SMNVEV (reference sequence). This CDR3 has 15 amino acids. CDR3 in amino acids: CASSLRTGGWTEAFF. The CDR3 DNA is TGTGCCAGCAGTCTAAGGACAGGGGGCTGGACTGAAGCTTTCTTT.

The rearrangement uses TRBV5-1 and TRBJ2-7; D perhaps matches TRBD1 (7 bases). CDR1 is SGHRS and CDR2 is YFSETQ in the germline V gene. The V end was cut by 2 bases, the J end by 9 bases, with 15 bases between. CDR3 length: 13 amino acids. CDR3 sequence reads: CASSFDREDGQYF. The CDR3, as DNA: TGCGCCAGCAGCTTCGACAGGGAGGACGGGCAGTACTTC.